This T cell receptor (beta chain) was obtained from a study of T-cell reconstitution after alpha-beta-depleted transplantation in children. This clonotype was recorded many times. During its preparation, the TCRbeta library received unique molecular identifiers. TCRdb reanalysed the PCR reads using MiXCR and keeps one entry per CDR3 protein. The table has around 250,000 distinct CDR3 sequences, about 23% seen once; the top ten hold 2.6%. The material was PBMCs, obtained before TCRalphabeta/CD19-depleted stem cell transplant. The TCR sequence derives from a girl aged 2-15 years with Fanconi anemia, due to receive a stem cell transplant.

CDR3 nucleotides: TGTGCCAGCAGCTTAGGGACTAGCGGGAGTTACGAGCAGTACTTC. It specifies CASSLGTSGSYEQYF. The chain uses TRBV7-6 and TRBJ2-7; 13 bases map to TRBD2. The CDR3 is 15 residues long. Germline CDR1 and CDR2: SGHVS and FNYEAQ. V gave up 1 base and J gave up 4 bases; unmatched junction bases: 1.